Listed here are 21 T cell receptor beta chains from one sample, sequenced in a study of cytomegalovirus exposure and HLA in healthy donors (dated by TCRdb to the late 2010s). Libraries were prepared through the immunoSEQ multiplex PCR assay. For the multiplex PCR, a mixture combining 60 forward primers for TCR Vbeta segments and 13 reverse primers for TCR Jbeta segments was used. This immuneACCESS table, as held by TCRdb, lists in-frame sequences with V and J called but not all clones. Of the missing ones, under half trace to an unresolved V gene in checked studies; the others have no known cause. The sample's table covers about 25,000 clones. The ten largest clones capture roughly 15% of the sample. Sequenced material: PBMCs. The receptor source for this set is a male donor in good health and CMV-seropositive.

The gene calls are TRBV6-5 and TRBJ2-7; D perhaps matches TRBD2 (5 bases). The V end lost 0 bases, the J end lost 2 bases, and 14 bases lay between the germline ends. The germline V gene encodes CDR1 MNHEY and CDR2 SVGAGI. The CDR3 extends over 16 amino acids. The CDR3 nucleotides read TGTGCCAGCAGTTACTCTCGGGGTCCCGGCCCCTACGAGCAGTACTTC. The encoded protein is CASSYSRGPGPYEQYF.

The chain is built from TRBV29-1 and TRBJ2-5; no firm D call. CDR3 length equals 10 residues. V lost 7 bases to trimming and J lost 5 bases, with 8 bases between them. Germline lookup yields CDR1 SQVTM and CDR2 ANQGSEA. The CDR3 spells CSALRETQYF. The DNA for the CDR3 is TGCAGCGCGTTGCGGGAGACCCAGTACTTC.

The chain carries TRBV7-8 and TRBJ2-5; 7 bases line up with TRBD1. Per the germline V gene, CDR1 is SGHVS and CDR2 is FQNEAQ. The CDR3 spans 15 residues. With 5 bases clipped from V and 4 bases from J, the junction kept 10 bases outside the gene matches. As DNA, the CDR3 is TGTGCCAGCAGCAAACAAAGGGACAGAAGAGAGACCCAGTACTTC. Translating gives CASSKQRDRRETQYF.

The chain combines TRBV6-5 with TRBJ1-1; 7 bases are shared with TRBD1. This CDR3 has 13 residues. Unmatched junction bases numbered 7, after V lost 8 bases and J lost 4 bases. The germline gives CDR1 MNHEY, CDR2 SVGAGI. In DNA, the CDR3 is TGTGCCAGCCATAAACCAGGGGGCACTGAAGCTTTCTTT. Protein: CASHKPGGTEAFF.

CDR3 amino acids: CASRPRGDYEQYF. CDR3 DNA sequence: TGTGCCAGCAGGCCGCGGGGAGACTACGAGCAGTACTTC. The chain uses TRBV27 and TRBJ2-7; maybe TRBD2 (6 bases). The CDR3 is made up of 13 amino acids. CDR1 is MNHEY and CDR2 is SMNVEV in the germline V gene (reference sequence). With 6 bases removed from V and 3 bases from J, the gap between germline ends came to 12 bases.

The genes are TRBV19 and TRBJ1-2, with unresolved D. This CDR3 has 16 residues. Germline lookup yields CDR1 LNHDA and CDR2 SQIVND (reference sequence). V was trimmed by 0 bases and J by 2 bases, leaving 13 bases between them. Written as DNA, the CDR3 is TGTGCCAGTAGTATAGATCACCCGAGCCTCAACTATGGCTACACCTTC. Its translation is CASSIDHPSLNYGYTF.

The V call is TRBV10-3, the J call TRBJ2-7; possible D gene TRBD2, 5 bases. Germline-derived CDR1 and CDR2 are ENHRY and SYGVKD. The CDR3 totals 13 residues. The germline V and J ends were trimmed by 7 bases and 5 bases, with 15 bases remaining between them. Written as DNA, the CDR3 is TGTGCCATCATCCCCGAGGGCTCGGACGAGCAGTACTTC. This translates into CAIIPEGSDEQYF.

The V gene is TRBV7-6, the J gene TRBJ2-7; 7 bases align to TRBD1. J gave up 2 bases and V 9 bases, and 7 bases lay outside the gene matches. Germline assignment: CDR1 SGHVS and CDR2 FNYEAQ. The length of the CDR3 is 13 residues. Here the CDR3 reads CARRQGDPYEQYF. CDR3 DNA: TGTGCCAGGCGACAGGGAGACCCCTACGAGCAGTACTTC.

This chain connects TRBV5-1 to TRBJ2-1; possible D gene TRBD1, 6 bases. The CDR3 is 14 amino acids. The germline CDR1 and CDR2 sequences are SGHRS and YFSETQ. V lost 0 bases to trimming and J lost 6 bases, with 10 bases between them. For the CDR3, the DNA is TGCGCCAGCAGCTTGGAGGGGGACGCCAATGAGCAGTTCTTC. Residues: CASSLEGDANEQFF. The full variable domain, with the rest looked up from reference TRBV5-1 and TRBJ2-1, is KAGVTQTPRYLIKTRGQQVTLSCSPISGHRSVSWYQQTPGQGLQFLFEYFSETQRNKGNFPGRFSGRQFSNSRSEMNVSTLELGDSALYLCASSLEGDANEQFFGPGTRLTVL.

CDR3 DNA sequence: TGCAGCGTTGAGGGGGCGGATGAAAAACTGTTTTTT. Its protein is CSVEGADEKLFF. This chain uses TRBV29-1 with TRBJ1-4, with a possible D match to TRBD1 (6 bases). The length of the CDR3 is 12 residues. The germline gives CDR1 SQVTM, CDR2 ANQGSEA. Trimming took 3 bases from V and 6 from J, leaving 8 bases between them.

CDR3 sequence (DNA): TGCGCCAGCAGCTTGGAATCGGGGGGCACTGAAGCTTTCTTT. Its protein is CASSLESGGTEAFF. The chain employs TRBV5-1 and TRBJ1-1; weak D call: TRBD1 (5 bases). Between the trimmed V and J ends, which lost 0 bases and 4 bases, there was a span of 10 bases. The CDR3 contains 14 residues. The germline CDR1 and CDR2 sequences are SGHRS and YFSETQ.

The CDR3 sequence is CASSRTGGRNTEAFF. DNA of the CDR3: TGCGCCAGCAGCCGAACAGGGGGCAGGAACACTGAAGCTTTCTTT. This chain uses TRBV4-1 with TRBJ1-1; 9 nucleotides agree with TRBD1. The CDR3 sequence is 15 residues long. Trimming took 4 bases from V and 1 from J; bases not matched to a gene: 4. The germline CDR1 and CDR2 sequences are MGHRA and YSYEKL.

J is TRBJ1-2 and V is TRBV9; D call uncertain. This CDR3 region has 11 residues. Germline assignment: CDR1 SGDLS and CDR2 YYNGEE. The V gene lost 4 bases and the J gene lost 8 bases, with 9 bases spanning the gap. CDR3: CASSTPRGYTF. CDR3 nucleotide sequence: TGTGCCAGCAGCACCCCCCGGGGCTACACCTTC.

This chain joins TRBV7-2 and TRBJ1-2, with 8 positions matching TRBD1. Losses at the gene ends were 2 bases for V and 3 bases for J; bases not matched to a gene: 5. The CDR3 covers 15 residues. CDR1 is SGHTA and CDR2 is FQGNSA in the germline V gene. The CDR3: CASSLKAGGHYGYTF. In DNA form, the CDR3 reads TGTGCCAGCAGCTTAAAGGCAGGGGGCCACTATGGCTACACCTTC.

As for this clone: The same CDR3 arises from other DNA sequences in this sample as well. The J gene is TRBJ2-7, the V gene TRBV6-1; possibly TRBD1 for D (6 bases). CDR1 is MNHNS and CDR2 is SASEGT in the germline V gene. The CDR3 extends over 12 amino acids. Trimming shortened V by 7 bases and J by 4 bases, and 11 bases separated the two germline ends. CDR3 nucleotides: TGTGCCAGCATAAACAGGGAGTACGAGCAGTACTTC. Protein: CASINREYEQYF.

This chain's CDR3 is CASSPRDRWVEPQHF. The CDR3 DNA sequence: TGTGCCAGCAGTCCTAGGGACAGGTGGGTAGAGCCCCAGCATTTT. This chain uses TRBV27 with TRBJ1-5; 8 bases are shared with TRBD1. V was clipped by 5 bases and J by 8 bases; unmatched bases: 11. This CDR3 comprises 15 residues. Looked up from germline, CDR1 is MNHEY and CDR2 is SMNVEV (reference sequence).

The gene calls are TRBV4-3 and TRBJ2-2, with a weak D call TRBD1 (5 bases). V was trimmed by 6 bases and J by 6 bases, leaving 14 bases between them. This CDR3 is 14 amino acids long. Germline lookup yields CDR1 LGHNA and CDR2 YSLEER. DNA of the CDR3: TGCGCCAGCAGGAGGTCGGAAGGGGCCGGGGAGCTGTTTTTT. The encoded protein is CASRRSEGAGELFF.

The V gene is TRBV28, the J gene TRBJ2-6; 8 positions agree with TRBD2. V dropped 4 bases and J dropped 1; count of bases not matched to a gene: 6. CDR3 length: 17 residues. Germline V gene sequence: CDR1 MDHEN, CDR2 SYDVKM. CDR3 residues: CASSSGGYTSGANVLTF. Written as DNA, the CDR3 is TGTGCCAGCAGTTCGGGAGGGTACACTTCTGGGGCCAACGTCCTGACTTTC.

The chain uses TRBV28 and TRBJ2-3, with D possibly TRBD2 on 6 matching bases. V lost 5 bases and J 2 bases, leaving 8 bases between the germline ends. CDR3 length: 13 residues. Germline loops: CDR1 MDHEN, CDR2 SYDVKM. The CDR3 DNA reads TGTGCCAGCAGTGGCGGGAACACAGATACGCAGTATTTT. Amino acid sequence: CASSGGNTDTQYF.

V and J are TRBV30 and TRBJ1-5, with D perhaps matching TRBD1 (5 bases). Germline-derived CDR1 and CDR2 are GTSNPN and SVGIG (reference sequence). CDR3 length: 13 amino acids. The V end was cut by 5 bases, the J end by 4 bases, with 12 bases between. The CDR3 spells CAWETQENQPQHF. In DNA, the CDR3 is TGTGCCTGGGAGACACAGGAGAATCAGCCCCAGCATTTT. Drawing the rest from reference TRBV30 and TRBJ1-5, the complete variable domain is SQTIHQWPATLVQPVGSPLSLECTVEGTSNPNLYWYRQAAGRGLQLLFYSVGIGQISSEVPQNLSASRPQDRQFILSSKKLLLSDSGFYLCAWETQENQPQHFGDGTRLSIL.

The chain has TRBV25-1 and TRBJ2-5, with a weak D call TRBD1 (6 bases). Between the trimmed V and J ends, which lost 5 bases and 2 bases, there was a span of 15 bases. There are 15 residues in the CDR3. CDR1 and CDR2 from the germline V gene are MGHDK and SYGVNS. In DNA form, the CDR3 reads TGTGCCAGCAGTCAGGGGATGGGGCGACAAGAGACCCAGTACTTC. This encodes CASSQGMGRQETQYF.